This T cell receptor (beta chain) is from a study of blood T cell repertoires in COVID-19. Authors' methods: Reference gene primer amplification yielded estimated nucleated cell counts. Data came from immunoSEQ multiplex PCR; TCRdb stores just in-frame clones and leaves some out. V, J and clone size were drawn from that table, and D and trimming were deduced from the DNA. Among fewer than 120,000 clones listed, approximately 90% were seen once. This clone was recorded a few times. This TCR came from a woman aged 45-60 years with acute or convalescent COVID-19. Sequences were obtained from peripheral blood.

In DNA form, the CDR3 reads TGTGCCAGTAGTTCCAGGGGGCTGGGAGATACGCAGTATTTT. This translates into CASSSRGLGDTQYF. This chain joins TRBV19 and TRBJ2-3; 8 nucleotides align to TRBD1. From germline, CDR1 is LNHDA and CDR2 SQIVND (reference sequence). The CDR3 length is 14 residues. J gave up 5 bases and V 5 bases, and 6 bases lay outside the gene matches.